The rows below give T cell receptor beta chains drawn from one sample of a study of cytomegalovirus exposure and HLA in healthy donors. Only in-frame clones appear in the TCRdb table, and some are missing; sequencing was by immunoSEQ multiplex PCR. The sample lists 45,000 to 70,000 clones; around four fifths were seen once. The sample consisted of PBMCs. Source of these receptors: a man in his fifties in good health and CMV-seronegative. Each CDR3 is given with its conserved first and last residue. A D gene is named only where the DNA matches it firmly. Size is stated for part of the rows, as once, few or many counts, or as a class when the clone is expanded.

V gene	D gene	clone size	CDR3 length	J gene	CDR3 protein	CDR3 DNA
TRBV7-8	NA	NA	16	TRBJ2-2	CASSQRQMVNTGELFF	TGTGCCAGCAGCCAACGACAGATGGTAAACACCGGGGAGCTGTTTTTT
TRBV2	TRBD1	NA	16	TRBJ1-2	CARTTGTGLANYGYTF	TGTGCCAGGACAACCGGGACAGGCCTAGCTAACTATGGCTACACCTTC
TRBV5-4	NA	NA	13	TRBJ2-7	CASSFPGGYEQYF	TGTGCCAGCAGCTTTCCCGGGGGCTACGAGCAGTACTTC
TRBV6-4	TRBD2	few	16	TRBJ2-3	CASSDSTSGGADTQYF	TGTGCCAGCAGTGACTCGACTAGCGGGGGGGCAGATACGCAGTATTTT
TRBV25-1	NA	few	14	TRBJ1-3	CASSEERTGNTIYF	TGTGCCAGCAGCGAGGAGCGGACGGGAAACACCATATATTTT
TRBV4-1	TRBD1	once	13	TRBJ1-1	CASSQTGTGGAFF	TGCGCCAGCAGCCAAACCGGGACAGGGGGAGCTTTCTTT
TRBV5-1	TRBD2	once	18	TRBJ2-1	CASSLALTSGPPDNEQFF	TGCGCCAGCAGCTTGGCCCTGACTAGCGGACCGCCCGACAATGAGCAGTTCTTC
TRBV19	TRBD1	NA	14	TRBJ2-7	CASTPTGGIYEQYF	TGTGCCAGTACCCCGACAGGGGGGATCTACGAGCAGTACTTC
TRBV5-1	TRBD2	NA	15	TRBJ2-5	CASSYQTSGDETQYF	TGCGCCAGCAGCTATCAGACTAGCGGGGACGAGACCCAGTACTTC
TRBV7-6	TRBD1	NA	12	TRBJ1-5	CASSLGQGPQHF	TGTGCCAGCAGCCTGGGACAGGGACCACAGCATTTT
TRBV28	TRBD1	NA	14	TRBJ1-1	CASSPGTVNTEAFF	TGTGCCAGCAGTCCCGGGACAGTGAACACTGAAGCTTTCTTT
TRBV12-5	NA	NA	16	TRBJ2-3	CASGSTGGGGRDTQYF	TGTGCTAGTGGATCTACAGGGGGCGGGGGGAGAGATACGCAGTATTTT
TRBV9	TRBD1	NA	18	TRBJ2-6	CASSVAGTGGAGANVLTF	TGTGCCAGCAGCGTTGCCGGGACAGGGGGCGCCGGGGCCAACGTCCTGACTTTC
TRBV11-2	TRBD2	NA	15	TRBJ2-1	CASSKGAGGLSEQFF	TGTGCCAGCAGCAAGGGGGCGGGGGGGCTCAGTGAGCAGTTCTTC
TRBV5-4	TRBD1	NA	13	TRBJ2-5	CASSFQGAETQYF	TGTGCCAGCAGCTTTCAGGGGGCAGAGACCCAGTACTTC
TRBV29-1	NA	NA	14	TRBJ2-1	CSVEGILVNNEQFF	TGCAGCGTTGAAGGCATCCTAGTAAACAATGAGCAGTTCTTC
TRBV27	TRBD1	NA	16	TRBJ1-6	CASKSQGGLINSPLHF	TGTGCCAGCAAATCTCAGGGGGGCCTTATTAATTCACCCCTCCACTTT
TRBV19	NA	NA	13	TRBJ2-2	CASIGRNTGELFF	TGTGCCAGTATCGGGAGAAACACCGGGGAGCTGTTTTTT
TRBV10-2	TRBD2	NA	16	TRBJ2-3	CASRASGGGGADTQYF	TGCGCCAGCAGGGCTAGCGGGGGGGGTGGAGCAGATACGCAGTATTTT
TRBV2	NA	NA	13	TRBJ2-7	CASKLKQGYEQYF	TGTGCCAGCAAACTTAAACAGGGCTACGAGCAGTACTTC
TRBV19	TRBD1	NA	15	TRBJ1-5	CASSLPGQGDQPQHF	TGTGCCAGTAGTCTCCCAGGACAGGGTGATCAGCCCCAGCATTTT
TRBV27	NA	NA	12	TRBJ1-6	CAIGQLGSPLHF	TGTGCCATCGGACAGCTGGGTTCACCCCTCCACTTT
TRBV11-3	NA	NA	14	TRBJ2-3	CASSLDQLTDTQYF	TGTGCCAGCAGCTTAGATCAGTTGACAGATACGCAGTATTTT
TRBV9	TRBD1	NA	16	TRBJ2-5	CASSIGAGQGGETQYF	TGTGCCAGCAGCATTGGCGCCGGACAGGGGGGGGAGACCCAGTACTTC
TRBV7-2	NA	NA	13	TRBJ1-2	CASSPEYPYGYTF	TGTGCCAGCAGCCCCGAGTACCCCTATGGCTACACCTTC
TRBV5-6	TRBD1	NA	13	TRBJ1-1	CASSRTGMTEAFF	TGTGCCAGCAGCCGGACAGGGATGACTGAAGCTTTCTTT
TRBV5-4	NA	NA	13	TRBJ2-4	CASETAGKNIQYF	TGTGCCAGCGAGACCGCAGGCAAAAACATTCAGTACTTC
TRBV2	TRBD1	NA	18	TRBJ1-3	CASRRLTGESISGNTIYF	TGTGCCAGCAGACGCCTAACAGGGGAGTCAATCTCTGGAAACACCATATATTTT
TRBV5-4	TRBD1	once	17	TRBJ2-1	CASSLGTLRGPNNEQFF	TGTGCCAGCAGCTTGGGGACTCTGAGGGGGCCCAACAATGAGCAGTTCTTC
TRBV9	NA	NA	15	TRBJ2-3	CASSWKEGGTDTQYF	TGTGCCAGCAGCTGGAAAGAGGGAGGAACAGATACGCAGTATTTT
TRBV18	TRBD1	NA	12	TRBJ1-2	CASSPTGEGYTF	TGTGCCAGCTCACCGACAGGGGAAGGCTACACCTTC
TRBV5-1	NA	once	15	TRBJ2-1	CASSWDTSSYNEQFF	TGCGCCAGCAGCTGGGACACTAGCTCCTACAATGAGCAGTTCTTC
TRBV18	TRBD1	NA	15	TRBJ2-2	CASSPRTGDTGELFF	TGTGCCAGCTCACCACGGACAGGGGACACCGGGGAGCTGTTTTTT
TRBV5-1	NA	once	14	TRBJ2-1	CASRRGQEYNEQFF	TGCGCCAGCAGACGGGGACAAGAATACAATGAGCAGTTCTTC
TRBV11-1	TRBD1	NA	15	TRBJ2-7	CASSARQGAFVEQYF	TGTGCCAGCAGCGCACGACAGGGGGCTTTTGTGGAGCAGTACTTC